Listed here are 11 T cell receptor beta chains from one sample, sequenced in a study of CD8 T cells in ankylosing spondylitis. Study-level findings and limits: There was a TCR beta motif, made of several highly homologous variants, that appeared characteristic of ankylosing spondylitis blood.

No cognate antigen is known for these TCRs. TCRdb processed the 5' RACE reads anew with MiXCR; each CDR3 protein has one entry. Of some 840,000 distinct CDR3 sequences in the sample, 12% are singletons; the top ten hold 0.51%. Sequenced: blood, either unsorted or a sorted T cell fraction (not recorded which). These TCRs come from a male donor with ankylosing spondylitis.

CDR3 nucleotide sequence: TGTGCCAGCACCATGACCCTGTCGTTCGCCATATATTTT. Its translation: CASTMTLSFAIYF. The chain carries TRBV12-3 or TRBV12-4 and TRBJ1-3; unclear D gene. The CDR3 spans 13 residues. V lost 7 bases, J lost 11 bases, and 18 bases lay in between.

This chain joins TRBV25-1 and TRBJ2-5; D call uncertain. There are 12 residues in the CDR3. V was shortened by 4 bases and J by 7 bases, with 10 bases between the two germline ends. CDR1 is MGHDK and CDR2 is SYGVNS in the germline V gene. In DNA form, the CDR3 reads TGTGCCAGCAGTGCCTTTCACGGGACCCAGTACTTC. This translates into CASSAFHGTQYF.

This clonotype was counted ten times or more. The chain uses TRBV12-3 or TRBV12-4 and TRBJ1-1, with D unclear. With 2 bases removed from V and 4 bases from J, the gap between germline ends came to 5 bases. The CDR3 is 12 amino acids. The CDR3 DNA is TGTGCCAGCAGTTTATATAGCACTGAAGCTTTCTTT. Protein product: CASSLYSTEAFF.

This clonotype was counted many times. The DNA of the CDR3 is TGCAGCGTTGCCGGGACTGGGGCCAACGTCCTGACTTTC. Residues: CSVAGTGANVLTF. V and J are TRBV29-1 and TRBJ2-6, with D perhaps matching TRBD2 (5 bases). In germline, CDR1 is SQVTM, CDR2 ANQGSEA. This CDR3 has 13 amino acids. Trimming took 4 bases from V and 2 from J, leaving 6 bases between them.

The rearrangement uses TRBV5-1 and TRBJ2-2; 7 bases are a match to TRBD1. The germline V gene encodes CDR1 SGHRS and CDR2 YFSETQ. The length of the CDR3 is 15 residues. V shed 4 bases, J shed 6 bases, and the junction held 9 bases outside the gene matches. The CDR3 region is CASSDQFGQAGELFF. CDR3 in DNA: TGCGCCAGCAGCGACCAATTCGGACAGGCCGGGGAGCTGTTTTTT. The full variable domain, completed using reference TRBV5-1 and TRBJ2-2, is KAGVTQTPRYLIKTRGQQVTLSCSPISGHRSVSWYQQTPGQGLQFLFEYFSETQRNKGNFPGRFSGRQFSNSRSEMNVSTLELGDSALYLCASSDQFGQAGELFFGEGSRLTVL.

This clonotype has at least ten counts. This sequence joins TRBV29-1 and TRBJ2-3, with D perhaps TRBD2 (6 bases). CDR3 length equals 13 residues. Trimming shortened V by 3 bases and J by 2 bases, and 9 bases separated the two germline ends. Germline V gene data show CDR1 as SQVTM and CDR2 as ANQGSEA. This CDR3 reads CSVETRVTDTQYF. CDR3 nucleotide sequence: TGCAGCGTTGAGACTAGAGTCACAGATACGCAGTATTTT.

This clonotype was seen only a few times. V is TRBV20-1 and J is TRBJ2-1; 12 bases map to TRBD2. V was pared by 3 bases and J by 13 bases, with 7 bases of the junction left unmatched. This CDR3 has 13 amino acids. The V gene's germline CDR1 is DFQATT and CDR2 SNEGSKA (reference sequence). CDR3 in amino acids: CSASASGGAVQFF. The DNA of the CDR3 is TGCAGTGCTAGCGCTAGCGGGGGGGCCGTTCAGTTCTTC.

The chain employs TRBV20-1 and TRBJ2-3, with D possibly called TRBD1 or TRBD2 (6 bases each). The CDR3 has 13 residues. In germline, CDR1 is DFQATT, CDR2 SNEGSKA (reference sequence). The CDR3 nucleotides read TGCGTAGGGCGGGACACTTTCACAGATACGCAGTATTTT. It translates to CVGRDTFTDTQYF.

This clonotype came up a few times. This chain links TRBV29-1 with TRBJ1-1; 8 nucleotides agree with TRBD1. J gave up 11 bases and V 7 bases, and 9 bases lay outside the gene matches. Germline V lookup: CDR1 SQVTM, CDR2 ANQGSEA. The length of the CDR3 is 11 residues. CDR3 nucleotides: TGCAGCGGGGGGACAGGCGCGCGCGCTTTCTTT. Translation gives CSGGTGARAFF.

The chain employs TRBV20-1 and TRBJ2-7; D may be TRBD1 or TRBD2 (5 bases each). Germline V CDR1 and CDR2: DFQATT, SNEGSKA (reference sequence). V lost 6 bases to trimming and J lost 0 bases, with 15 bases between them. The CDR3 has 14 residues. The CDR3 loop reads CSAEYTGTSYEQYF. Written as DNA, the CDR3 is TGCAGTGCAGAGTATACCGGGACCTCCTACGAGCAGTACTTC.

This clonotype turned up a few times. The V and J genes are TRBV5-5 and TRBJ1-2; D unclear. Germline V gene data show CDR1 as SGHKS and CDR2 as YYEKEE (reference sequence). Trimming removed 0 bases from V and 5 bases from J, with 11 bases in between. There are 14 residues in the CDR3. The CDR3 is CASSLGLAPYGYTF. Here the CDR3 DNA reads TGTGCCAGCAGCTTGGGCCTCGCTCCGTATGGCTACACCTTC.